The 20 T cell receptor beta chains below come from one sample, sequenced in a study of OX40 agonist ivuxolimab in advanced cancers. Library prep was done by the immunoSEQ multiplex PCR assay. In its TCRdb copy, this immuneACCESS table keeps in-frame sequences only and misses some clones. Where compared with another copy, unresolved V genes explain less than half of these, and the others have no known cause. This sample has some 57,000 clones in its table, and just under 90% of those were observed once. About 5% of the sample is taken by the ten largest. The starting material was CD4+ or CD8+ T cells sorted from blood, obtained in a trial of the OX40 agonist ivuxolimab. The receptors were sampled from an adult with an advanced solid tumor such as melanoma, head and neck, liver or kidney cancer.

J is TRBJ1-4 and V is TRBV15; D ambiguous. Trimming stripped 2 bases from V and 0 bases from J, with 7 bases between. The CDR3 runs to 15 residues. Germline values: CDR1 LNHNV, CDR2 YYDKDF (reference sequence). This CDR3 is CATSRLAATNEKLFF. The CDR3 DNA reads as TGTGCCACCAGCAGACTGGCAGCAACTAATGAAAAACTGTTTTTT.

CDR3: CASSPLAGKAGELFF. CDR3 bases: TGTGCCAGCTCCCCTCTGGCAGGGAAGGCCGGGGAGCTGTTTTTT. The chain recombines TRBV18 with TRBJ2-2; tentative D call: TRBD1 (5 bases). V gave up 6 bases and J gave up 6 bases, with 17 bases separating them. Germline CDR1 reads KGHSH; CDR2 reads LQKENI. The CDR3 has 15 amino acids.

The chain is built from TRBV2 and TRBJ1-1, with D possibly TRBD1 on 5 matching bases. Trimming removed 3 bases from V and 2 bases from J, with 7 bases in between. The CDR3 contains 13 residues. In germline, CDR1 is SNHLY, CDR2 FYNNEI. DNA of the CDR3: TGTGCCAGCAGTGAGCAGGGTAACACTGAAGCTTTCTTT. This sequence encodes CASSEQGNTEAFF.

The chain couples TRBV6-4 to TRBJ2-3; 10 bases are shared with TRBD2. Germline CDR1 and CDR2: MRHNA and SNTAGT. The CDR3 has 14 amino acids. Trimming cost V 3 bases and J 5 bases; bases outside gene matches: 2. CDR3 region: CASSEQRGGDTQYF. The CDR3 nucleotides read TGTGCCAGCAGTGAGCAGCGGGGGGGAGATACGCAGTATTTT.

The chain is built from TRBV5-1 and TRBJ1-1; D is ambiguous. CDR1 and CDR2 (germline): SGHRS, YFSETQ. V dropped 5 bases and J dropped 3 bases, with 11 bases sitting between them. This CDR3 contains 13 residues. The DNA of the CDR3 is TGCGCCAGCAGGAGGGATCCCGACACTGAAGCTTTCTTT. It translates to CASRRDPDTEAFF. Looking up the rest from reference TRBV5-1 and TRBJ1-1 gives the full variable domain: KAGVTQTPRYLIKTRGQQVTLSCSPISGHRSVSWYQQTPGQGLQFLFEYFSETQRNKGNFPGRFSGRQFSNSRSEMNVSTLELGDSALYLCASRRDPDTEAFFGQGTRLTVV.

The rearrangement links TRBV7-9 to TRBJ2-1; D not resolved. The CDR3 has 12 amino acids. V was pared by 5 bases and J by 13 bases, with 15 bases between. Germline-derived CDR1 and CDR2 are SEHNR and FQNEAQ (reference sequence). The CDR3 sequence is CASSTQTNNQFF. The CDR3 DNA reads TGTGCCAGCAGCACCCAGACCAATAACCAGTTCTTC.

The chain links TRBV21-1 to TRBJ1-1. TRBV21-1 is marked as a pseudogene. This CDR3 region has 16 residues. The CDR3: CASSKEGSFRNTEAFF. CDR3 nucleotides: TGTGCCAGCAGCAAAGAGGGTAGTTTTAGGAACACTGAAGCTTTCTTT.

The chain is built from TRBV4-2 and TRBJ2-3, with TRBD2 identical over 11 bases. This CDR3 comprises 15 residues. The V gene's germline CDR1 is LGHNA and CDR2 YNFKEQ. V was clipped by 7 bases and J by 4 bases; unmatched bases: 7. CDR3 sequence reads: CASTTSGSRPDTQYF. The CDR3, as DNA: TGTGCCAGCACAACTAGCGGGAGCCGCCCAGATACGCAGTATTTT.

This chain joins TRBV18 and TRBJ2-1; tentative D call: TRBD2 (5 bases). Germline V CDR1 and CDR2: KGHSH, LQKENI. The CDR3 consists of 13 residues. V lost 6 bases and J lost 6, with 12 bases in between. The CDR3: CASSKNRGNEQFF. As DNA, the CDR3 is TGTGCCAGCTCCAAAAATCGGGGCAATGAGCAGTTCTTC.

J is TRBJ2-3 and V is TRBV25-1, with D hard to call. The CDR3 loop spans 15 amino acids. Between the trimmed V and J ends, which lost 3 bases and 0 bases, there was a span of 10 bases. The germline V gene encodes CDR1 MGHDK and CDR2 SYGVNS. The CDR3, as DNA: TGTGCCAGCAGTGACATTTACCCTAGCACAGATACGCAGTATTTT. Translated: CASSDIYPSTDTQYF.

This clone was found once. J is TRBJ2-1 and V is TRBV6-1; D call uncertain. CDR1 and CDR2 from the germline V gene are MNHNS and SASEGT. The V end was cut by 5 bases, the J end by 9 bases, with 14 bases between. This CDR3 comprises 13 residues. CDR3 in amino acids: CASSLDASSEQFF. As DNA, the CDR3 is TGTGCCAGCAGTTTGGATGCCAGCTCTGAGCAGTTCTTC.

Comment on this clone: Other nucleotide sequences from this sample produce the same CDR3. As DNA, the CDR3 is TGTGCCAGCAGCTTAAAGGACTCGGCTTTCTTT. The encoded protein is CASSLKDSAFF. This rearrangement joins TRBV7-2 to TRBJ1-1; D unclear. CDR1 and CDR2 (germline): SGHTA, FQGNSA. The V end lost 2 bases, the J end lost 11 bases, and 9 bases lay between the germline ends. This CDR3 contains 11 residues.

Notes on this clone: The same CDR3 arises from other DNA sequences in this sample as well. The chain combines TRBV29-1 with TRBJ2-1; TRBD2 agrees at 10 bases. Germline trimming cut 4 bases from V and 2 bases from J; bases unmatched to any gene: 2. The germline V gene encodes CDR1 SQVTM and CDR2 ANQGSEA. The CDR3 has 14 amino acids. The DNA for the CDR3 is TGCAGCGTTGTAGGACTAGCGGCCTACAATGAGCAGTTCTTC. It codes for CSVVGLAAYNEQFF.

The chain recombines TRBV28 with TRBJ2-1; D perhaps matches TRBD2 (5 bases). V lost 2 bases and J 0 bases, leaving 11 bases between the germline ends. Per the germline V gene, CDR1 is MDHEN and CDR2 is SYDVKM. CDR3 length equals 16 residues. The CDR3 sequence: CASSLIGKSSYNEQFF. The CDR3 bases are TGTGCCAGCAGTTTAATCGGGAAAAGCTCCTACAATGAGCAGTTCTTC.

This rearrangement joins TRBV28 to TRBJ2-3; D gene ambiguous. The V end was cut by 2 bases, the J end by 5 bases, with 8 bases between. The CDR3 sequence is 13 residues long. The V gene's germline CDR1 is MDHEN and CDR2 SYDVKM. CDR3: CASSLPPGDTQYF. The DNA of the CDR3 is TGTGCCAGCAGTTTACCCCCCGGAGATACGCAGTATTTT.

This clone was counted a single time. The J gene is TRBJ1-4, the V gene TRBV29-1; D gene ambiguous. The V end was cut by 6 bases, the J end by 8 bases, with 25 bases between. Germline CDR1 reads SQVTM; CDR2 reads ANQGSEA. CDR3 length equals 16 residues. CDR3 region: CSVKSGQRRAHEKLFF. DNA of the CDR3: TGCAGCGTGAAATCGGGCCAACGGAGGGCCCACGAAAAACTGTTTTTT.

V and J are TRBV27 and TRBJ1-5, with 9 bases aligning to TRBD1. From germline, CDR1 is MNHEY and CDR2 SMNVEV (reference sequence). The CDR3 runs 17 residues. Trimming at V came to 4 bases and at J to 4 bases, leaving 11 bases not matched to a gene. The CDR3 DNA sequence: TGTGCCAGCAGTTCGGTACAGGGGACAGGGAGAAATCAGCCCCAGCATTTT. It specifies CASSSVQGTGRNQPQHF.

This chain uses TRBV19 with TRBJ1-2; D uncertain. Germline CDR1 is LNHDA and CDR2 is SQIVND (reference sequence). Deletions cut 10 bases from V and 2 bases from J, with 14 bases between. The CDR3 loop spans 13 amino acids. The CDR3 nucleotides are TGTGCCACTAATTACGACAAGAACTATGGCTACACCTTC. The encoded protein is CATNYDKNYGYTF. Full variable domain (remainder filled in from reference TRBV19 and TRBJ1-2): DGGITQSPKYLFRKEGQNVTLSCEQNLNHDAMYWYRQDPGQGLRLIYYSQIVNDFQKGDIAEGYSVSREKKESFPLTVTSAQKNPTAFYLCATNYDKNYGYTFGSGTRLTVV.

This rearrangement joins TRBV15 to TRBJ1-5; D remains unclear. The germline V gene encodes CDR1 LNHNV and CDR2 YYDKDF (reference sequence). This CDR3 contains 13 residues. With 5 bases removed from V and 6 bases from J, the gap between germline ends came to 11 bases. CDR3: CATSAGESQPQHF. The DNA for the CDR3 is TGTGCCACCAGCGCGGGCGAAAGTCAGCCCCAGCATTTT.

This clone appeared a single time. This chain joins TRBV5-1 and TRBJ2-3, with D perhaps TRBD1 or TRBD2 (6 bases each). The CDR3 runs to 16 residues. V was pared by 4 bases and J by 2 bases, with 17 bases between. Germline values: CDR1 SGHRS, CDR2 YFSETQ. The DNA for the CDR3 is TGCGCCAGCAGCCCGGGTGGGGGGCCGGCCACAGATACGCAGTATTTT. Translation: CASSPGGGPATDTQYF.